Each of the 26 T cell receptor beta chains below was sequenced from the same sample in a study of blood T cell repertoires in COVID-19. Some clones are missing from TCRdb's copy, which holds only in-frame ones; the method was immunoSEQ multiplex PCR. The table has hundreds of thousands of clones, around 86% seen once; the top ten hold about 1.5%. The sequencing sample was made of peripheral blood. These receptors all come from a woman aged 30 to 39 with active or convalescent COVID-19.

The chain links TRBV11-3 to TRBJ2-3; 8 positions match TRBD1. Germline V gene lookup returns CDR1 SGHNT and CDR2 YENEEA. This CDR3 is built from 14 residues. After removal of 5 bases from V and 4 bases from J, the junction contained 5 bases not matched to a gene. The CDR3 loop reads CASSLSTGADTQYF. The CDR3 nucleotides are TGTGCCAGCAGCCTCTCGACAGGGGCAGATACGCAGTATTTT.

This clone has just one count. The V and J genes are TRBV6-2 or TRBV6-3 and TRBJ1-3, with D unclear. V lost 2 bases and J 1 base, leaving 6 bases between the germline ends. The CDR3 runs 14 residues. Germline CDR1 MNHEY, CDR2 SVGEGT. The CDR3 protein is CASSYPGSGNTIYF. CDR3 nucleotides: TGTGCCAGCAGTTACCCCGGGTCTGGAAACACCATATATTTT.

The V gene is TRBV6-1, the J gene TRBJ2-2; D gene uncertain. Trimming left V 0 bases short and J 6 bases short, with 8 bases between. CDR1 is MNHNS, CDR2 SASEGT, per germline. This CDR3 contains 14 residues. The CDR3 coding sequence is TGTGCCAGCAGTGAAGCTACTTCTGCCGGGGAGCTGTTTTTT. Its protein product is CASSEATSAGELFF.

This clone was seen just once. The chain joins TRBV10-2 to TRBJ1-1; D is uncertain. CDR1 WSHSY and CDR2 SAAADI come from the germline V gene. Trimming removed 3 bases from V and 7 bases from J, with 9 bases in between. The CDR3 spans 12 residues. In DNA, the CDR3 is TGCGCCAGCAGTGATTTAGGGAGTGAAGCTTTCTTT. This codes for CASSDLGSEAFF.

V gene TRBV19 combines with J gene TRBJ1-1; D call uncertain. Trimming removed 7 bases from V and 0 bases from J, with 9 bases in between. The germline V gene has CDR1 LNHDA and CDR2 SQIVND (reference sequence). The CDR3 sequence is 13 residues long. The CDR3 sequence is CASIKGVNTEAFF. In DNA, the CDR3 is TGTGCCAGTATCAAGGGAGTGAACACTGAAGCTTTCTTT.

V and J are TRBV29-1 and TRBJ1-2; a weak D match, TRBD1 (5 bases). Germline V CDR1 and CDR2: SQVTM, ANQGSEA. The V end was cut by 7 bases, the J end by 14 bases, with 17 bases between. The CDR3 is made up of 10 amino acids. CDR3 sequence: CSGGDQRATF. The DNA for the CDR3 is TGCAGCGGGGGCGATCAGCGGGCAACCTTC.

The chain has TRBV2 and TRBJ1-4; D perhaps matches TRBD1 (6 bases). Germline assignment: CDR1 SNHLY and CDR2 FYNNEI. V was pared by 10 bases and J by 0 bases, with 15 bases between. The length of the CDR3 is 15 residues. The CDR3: CATLGGGATNEKLFF. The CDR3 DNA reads TGTGCCACCTTAGGGGGGGGTGCAACTAATGAAAAACTGTTTTTT.

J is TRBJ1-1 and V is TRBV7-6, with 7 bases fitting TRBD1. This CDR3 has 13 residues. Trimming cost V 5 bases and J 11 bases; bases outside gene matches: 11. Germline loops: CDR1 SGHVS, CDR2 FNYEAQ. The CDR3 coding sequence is TGTGCCAGCAGCCCCGGACAGGCTCCGCGGGCTTTCTTT. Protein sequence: CASSPGQAPRAFF.

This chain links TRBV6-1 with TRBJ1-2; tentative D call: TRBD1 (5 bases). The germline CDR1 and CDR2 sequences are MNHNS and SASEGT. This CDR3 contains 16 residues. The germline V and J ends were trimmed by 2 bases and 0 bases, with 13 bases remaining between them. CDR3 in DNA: TGTGCCAGCAGTGAATGGGTTGACAGAGCTAACTATGGCTACACCTTC. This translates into CASSEWVDRANYGYTF.

The CDR3 sequence: CASSYDSNSPLHF. The CDR3 DNA reads TGTGCCAGCAGTTATGACAGTAATTCACCCCTCCACTTT. V and J are TRBV27 and TRBJ1-6, with D possibly being TRBD1 (5 bases). V was shortened by 4 bases and J by 6 bases, with 7 bases between the two germline ends. This CDR3 comprises 13 residues. CDR1 is MNHEY and CDR2 is SMNVEV in the germline V gene (reference sequence).

The CDR3 loop is CASSQFFYLGTGDSNQPQHF. CDR3 nucleotide sequence: TGCGCCAGCAGCCAATTTTTCTACCTCGGGACAGGGGATAGCAATCAGCCCCAGCATTTT. The V and J genes are TRBV4-1 and TRBJ1-5; 10 bases agree with TRBD1. CDR3 size: 20 residues. Germline values: CDR1 MGHRA, CDR2 YSYEKL. V trimming: 2 bases; J trimming: 0 bases; junction bases outside the gene matches: 13.

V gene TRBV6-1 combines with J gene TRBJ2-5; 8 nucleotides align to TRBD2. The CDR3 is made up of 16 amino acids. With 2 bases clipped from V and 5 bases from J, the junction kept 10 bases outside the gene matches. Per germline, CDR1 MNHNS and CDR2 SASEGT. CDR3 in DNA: TGTGCCAGCAGTGAATGGGGCGGCGGGGGGAAGGAGACCCAGTACTTC. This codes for CASSEWGGGGKETQYF.

CDR3 sequence (DNA): TGCAGCGTTGAAGACCAGACTAGCGGGAGTGTAGCAGATACGCAGTATTTT. This translates into CSVEDQTSGSVADTQYF. The rearrangement joins TRBV29-1 to TRBJ2-3; 12 bases agree with TRBD2. V lost 0 bases to trimming and J lost 4 bases; unmatched junction nucleotides: 8. CDR1 and CDR2 from the germline V gene are SQVTM and ANQGSEA. CDR3 length: 17 residues.

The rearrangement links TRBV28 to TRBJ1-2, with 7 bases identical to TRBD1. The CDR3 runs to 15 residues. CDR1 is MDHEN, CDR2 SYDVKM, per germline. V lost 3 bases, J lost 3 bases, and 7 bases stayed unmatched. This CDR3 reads CASSFGQAWDYGYTF. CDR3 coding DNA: TGTGCCAGCAGTTTCGGACAGGCTTGGGACTATGGCTACACCTTC.

The CDR3 protein is CASSPRQGRSQETQYF. As DNA, the CDR3 is TGTGCCAGCAGCCCACGACAGGGCCGCTCCCAAGAGACCCAGTACTTC. The rearrangement uses TRBV7-6 and TRBJ2-5, with TRBD1 matching over 7 bases. V lost 5 bases and J lost 1; bases outside the gene matches: 10. Germline assignment: CDR1 SGHVS and CDR2 FNYEAQ. There are 16 residues in the CDR3. The full variable domain, with the rest looked up from reference TRBV7-6 and TRBJ2-5, is GAGVSQSPRYKVTKRGQDVALRCDPISGHVSLYWYRQALGQGPEFLTYFNYEAQQDKSGLPNDRFSAERPEGSISTLTIQRTEQRDSAMYRCASSPRQGRSQETQYFGPGTRLLVL.

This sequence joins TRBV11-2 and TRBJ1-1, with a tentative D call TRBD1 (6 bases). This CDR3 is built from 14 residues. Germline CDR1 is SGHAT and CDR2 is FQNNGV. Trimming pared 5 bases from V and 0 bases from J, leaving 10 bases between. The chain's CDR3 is CASSRNRVNTEAFF. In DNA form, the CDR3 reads TGTGCCAGCAGCCGCAACAGGGTGAACACTGAAGCTTTCTTT.

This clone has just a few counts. As DNA, the CDR3 is TGTGCCAGCAGTTCCGGAGCTAACTATGGCTACACCTTC. Protein: CASSSGANYGYTF. This chain joins TRBV27 and TRBJ1-2, with D unclear. The CDR3 is made up of 13 amino acids. CDR1 is MNHEY, CDR2 SMNVEV, per germline (reference sequence). Trimming took off 4 bases at V and 0 bases at J, with 6 bases between the two ends.

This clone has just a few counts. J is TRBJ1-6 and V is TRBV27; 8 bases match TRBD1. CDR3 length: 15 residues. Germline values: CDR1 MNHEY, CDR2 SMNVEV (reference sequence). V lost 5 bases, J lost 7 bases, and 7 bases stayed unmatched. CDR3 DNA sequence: TGTGCCAGCAGTCCGGACAGGGTGCCCAATTCACCCCTCCACTTT. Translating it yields CASSPDRVPNSPLHF.

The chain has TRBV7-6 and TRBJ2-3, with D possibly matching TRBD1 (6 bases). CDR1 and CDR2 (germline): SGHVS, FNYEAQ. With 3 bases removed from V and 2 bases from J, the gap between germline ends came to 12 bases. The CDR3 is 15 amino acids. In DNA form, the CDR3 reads TGTGCCAGCAGCTTTTGGGACATTCCCACAGATACGCAGTATTTT. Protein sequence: CASSFWDIPTDTQYF.

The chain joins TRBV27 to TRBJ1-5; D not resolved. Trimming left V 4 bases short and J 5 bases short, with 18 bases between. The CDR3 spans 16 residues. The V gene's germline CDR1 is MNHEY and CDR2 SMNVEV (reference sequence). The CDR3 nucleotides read TGTGCCAGCAGTTCCCTTGACACCTTGATCGATCAGCCCCAGCATTTT. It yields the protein CASSSLDTLIDQPQHF.

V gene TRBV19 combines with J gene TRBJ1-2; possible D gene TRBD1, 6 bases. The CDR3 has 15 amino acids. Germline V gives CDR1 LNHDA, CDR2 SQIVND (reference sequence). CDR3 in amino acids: CATFTSRTAGYGYTF. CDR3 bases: TGTGCTACATTTACCTCCAGGACAGCCGGCTATGGCTACACCTTC.

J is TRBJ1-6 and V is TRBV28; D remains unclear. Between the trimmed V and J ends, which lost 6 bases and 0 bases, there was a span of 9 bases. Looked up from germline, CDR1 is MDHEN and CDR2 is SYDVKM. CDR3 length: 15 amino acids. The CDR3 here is CASSPISSYNSPLHF. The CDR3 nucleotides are TGTGCCAGCAGCCCCATTAGCTCCTATAATTCACCCCTCCACTTT.

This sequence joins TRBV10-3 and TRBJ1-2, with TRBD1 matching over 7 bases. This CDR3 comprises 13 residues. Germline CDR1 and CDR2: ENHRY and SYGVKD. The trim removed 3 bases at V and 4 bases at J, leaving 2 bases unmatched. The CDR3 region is CAISDDRVYGYTF. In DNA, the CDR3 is TGTGCCATCAGTGATGACAGGGTCTATGGCTACACCTTC.

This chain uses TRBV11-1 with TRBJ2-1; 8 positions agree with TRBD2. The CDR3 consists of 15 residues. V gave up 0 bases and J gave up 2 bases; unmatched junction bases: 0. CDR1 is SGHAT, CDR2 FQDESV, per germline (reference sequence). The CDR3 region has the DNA TGTGCCAGCAGCTTAGCTAGCGGGGCCTACAATGAGCAGTTCTTC. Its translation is CASSLASGAYNEQFF. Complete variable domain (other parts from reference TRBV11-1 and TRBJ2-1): EAEVAQSPRYKITEKSQAVAFWCDPISGHATLYWYRQILGQGPELLVQFQDESVVDDSQLPKDRFSAERLKGVDSTLKIQPAELGDSAMYLCASSLASGAYNEQFFGPGTRLTVL.

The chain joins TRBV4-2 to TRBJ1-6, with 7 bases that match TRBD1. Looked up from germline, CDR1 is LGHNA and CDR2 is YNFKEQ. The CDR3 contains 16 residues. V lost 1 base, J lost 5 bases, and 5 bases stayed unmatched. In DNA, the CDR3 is TGTGCCAGCAGCCAAGGAAGGGGGCGCGATAATTCACCCCTCCACTTT. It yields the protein CASSQGRGRDNSPLHF.

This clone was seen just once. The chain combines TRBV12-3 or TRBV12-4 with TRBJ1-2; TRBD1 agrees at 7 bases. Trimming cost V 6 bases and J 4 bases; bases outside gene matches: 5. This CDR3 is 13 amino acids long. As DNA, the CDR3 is TGTGCCAGCAGCTCGGACAGGTCCTATGGCTACACCTTC. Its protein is CASSSDRSYGYTF.